A single T cell receptor beta chain is shown here with its context. It has no known antigen specificity. This sample stems from a study of T cells expressing NK-cell markers (dated by TCRdb to between 2020 and 2021). In terms of the full investigation: In sorted CD3+CD56+NKG2C+, CD3+CD56+NKG2C- and CD3+CD56-NKG2C+ T-cell subsets from roughly 8 donors, TCR beta-chain repertoires were profiled. Seven of the eight sequenced donors were HCMV-seropositive and one was HCMV-seronegative. All eight donors whose samples were sequenced were randomly selected healthy volunteers, three of them men and five women. Illumina HiSeq 2000/2500, MiSeq or NextSeq was used to sequence libraries as 2 x 150 bp reads. The study at large found these results: In roughly six donors, the dominant CD3+CD56+NKG2C+ clonotypes ranked among the top 10 CD8+ clonotypes, making up about 1.0-8% of CD8+ T cells. Those dominant clonotypes were again the most abundant among CD3+CD56-NKG2C+ cells in a handful of donors, at about 25-60.1%. It remained unclear whether the expanded NKG2C-expressing T cell clones were specific for HCMV antigens.

HCMV-specific IgG was detected in serum with a commercial ELISA kit to determine HCMV serostatus. Peripheral blood mononuclear cells were isolated from blood by Ficoll density gradient centrifugation. TCRdb lists the instrument as Illumina HiSeq 2000. TCR beta cDNA libraries were made by 5'RACE template switching that added a universal primer site and unique molecular identifiers. cDNA synthesis was primed from the TCR beta constant segment and was followed by two successive PCR amplification steps. Concerning the study's data processing: MIGEC handled demultiplexing of the reads and grouping by UMI, while MiTCR was used to assemble and quantify clonotypes. To remove erroneous sequences, TCR cDNA sequences were retained only when supported by two or more reads. The tcR package was used for downstream repertoire analysis, and clonotypes were matched between fractions using CDR3 nucleotide sequence together with V segment. Antigen specificity was annotated against VDJdb with VDJmatch, allowing one amino acid substitution in CDR3. TCRdb reprocessed the raw reads; every CDR3 protein sequence is a single record, and DNA is not supplied. Here the V and J calls rest on TCRdb's processing, not on the authors' analysis. The sample has approximately 150,000 distinct CDR3 sequences on record. The top ten constitute 12% of the sample.

Including cysteine and phenylalanine, the CDR3 has 17 amino acids. There is no recorded DNA. The rearrangement joined TRBV12-3 or TRBV12-4 to TRBJ2-6; there is no DNA to check the TCRdb D call of TRBD2. The sample comprised blood T cells: a sorted CD56 or NKG2C T cell subset, CD4+ or CD8+ T cells, or bulk PBMC T cells (not recorded which). This clonotype was sampled from a man younger than 30 in good health. Donor details come from another sample of the same person, matched by shared clones. This receptor carries the CDR3 CASSLYGPSSGANVLTF.